This T cell receptor (beta chain) appears in the sequencing data of a study of cytomegalovirus exposure and HLA in healthy donors. The study ran its PCR with 60 Vbeta and 13 Jbeta primers. Some clones are missing from TCRdb's copy, which holds only in-frame ones; the method was immunoSEQ multiplex PCR. In the table there are tens of thousands of clones, 78% of which are singletons. V was pared by 3 bases and J by 0 bases, with 12 bases between. The CDR3 is 15 residues long. Germline CDR1 is SGHRS and CDR2 is YFSETQ. The sequence derives from a woman in her forties in good health and CMV-seropositive. The genes are TRBV5-1 and TRBJ1-1; D is ambiguous. The sequenced material came from PBMCs. In DNA, the CDR3 is TGCGCCAGCAGCTCGAGTGTGAGTCTGAACACTGAAGCTTTCTTT. Translating gives CASSSSVSLNTEAFF.